Each of the 21 T cell receptor beta chains below was sequenced from the same sample in a study of cytomegalovirus exposure and HLA in healthy donors. Primers included in the PCR were 60 Vbeta and 13 Jbeta primers. TCRdb's table, derived via immunoSEQ multiplex PCR, lists solely in-frame clones and lacks some. The table has around 58,000 clones, over 70% seen once. The sample consisted of PBMCs. These receptors all stem from a male donor in good health and CMV-seropositive.

The chain joins TRBV12-5 to TRBJ1-2; TRBD1 matches at 8 bases. Germline V lookup: CDR1 LGHNT, CDR2 FRNRAP. V dropped 2 bases and J dropped 6; count of bases not matched to a gene: 11. The CDR3 totals 16 residues. The CDR3 coding sequence is TGTGCTAGTGGTTTGTGGGGAGACAGGGGAGCCGATGGCTACACCTTC. Translated, it gives CASGLWGDRGADGYTF.

V and J are TRBV11-3 and TRBJ2-7, with D tentatively TRBD2 (6 bases). V was clipped by 5 bases and J by 0 bases, with 11 bases between them. Germline V gives CDR1 SGHNT, CDR2 YENEEA. The CDR3 is made up of 14 amino acids. DNA for the CDR3: TGTGCCAGCAGCCAAGGAGGGAGCTCCTACGAGCAGTACTTC. Amino acid sequence: CASSQGGSSYEQYF.

The gene calls are TRBV4-1 and TRBJ1-2; 8 nucleotides line up with TRBD1. This CDR3 region has 21 residues. CDR1 is MGHRA, CDR2 YSYEKL, per germline. The J segment lost 4 bases and the V segment lost 0 bases, leaving 22 bases of the junction unmatched. The CDR3 reads CASSQDWVSRQGYLRGYGYTF. As DNA, the CDR3 is TGCGCCAGCAGCCAAGATTGGGTGTCGAGACAGGGGTATCTAAGGGGCTATGGCTACACCTTC.

DNA of the CDR3: TGTGCCAGCAGCCAACAGGCAGATACGCAGTATTTT. Its translation is CASSQQADTQYF. The V gene is TRBV4-2, the J gene TRBJ2-3; no definite D call. Germline-derived CDR1 and CDR2 are LGHNA and YNFKEQ. Trimming shortened V by 2 bases and J by 4 bases, and 4 bases separated the two germline ends. This CDR3 has 12 residues.

This clone was recorded a few times. The rearrangement joins TRBV5-6 to TRBJ2-1; tentatively, D is TRBD2 (5 bases). Between the trimmed V and J ends, which lost 2 bases and 6 bases, there was a span of 12 bases. The CDR3 has 14 residues. Germline V lookup: CDR1 SGHDT, CDR2 YYEEEE. CDR3 sequence reads: CASSLDGVFNEQFF. In DNA, the CDR3 is TGTGCCAGCAGCTTAGACGGGGTTTTCAATGAGCAGTTCTTC. Variable domain in full (rest from reference TRBV5-6 and TRBJ2-1): DAGVTQSPTHLIKTRGQQVTLRCSPKSGHDTVSWYQQALGQGPQFIFQYYEEEERQRGNFPDRFSGHQFPNYSSELNVNALLLGDSALYLCASSLDGVFNEQFFGPGTRLTVL.

The CDR3 bases are TGTGCCATACCCCGTGGTGGGGGCATATTTGGCTACACCTTC. Its translation: CAIPRGGGIFGYTF. This chain links TRBV7-9 with TRBJ1-2; D is possibly TRBD1 (6 bases). Trimming pared 10 bases from V and 7 bases from J, leaving 22 bases between. The germline gives CDR1 SEHNR, CDR2 FQNEAQ (reference sequence). The CDR3 spans 14 residues.

This clone came up once. The chain joins TRBV19 to TRBJ2-2; TRBD1 might be the D (6 bases). The CDR3 is 17 amino acids. Trimming took 8 bases from V and 2 from J, leaving 21 bases between them. Germline V CDR1 and CDR2: LNHDA, SQIVND (reference sequence). The CDR3 protein is CASLNRMRGSNTGELFF. In DNA, the CDR3 is TGTGCCAGTTTAAACCGTATGAGGGGGAGTAACACCGGGGAGCTGTTTTTT.

The chain has TRBV12-5 and TRBJ1-5, with 8 bases that match TRBD1. The CDR3 totals 18 residues. Germline V CDR1 and CDR2: LGHNT, FRNRAP. Trimming removed 0 bases from V and 2 bases from J; junction bases left unmatched: 9. The CDR3 DNA sequence: TGTGCTAGTGGTTTGGTACGACAGGGGCTGGGGGGCAATCAGCCCCAGCATTTT. Its protein is CASGLVRQGLGGNQPQHF. Drawing the rest from reference TRBV12-5 and TRBJ1-5, the complete variable domain is DARVTQTPRHKVTEMGQEVTMRCQPILGHNTVFWYRQTMMQGLELLAYFRNRAPLDDSGMPKDRFSAEMPDATLATLKIQPSEPRDSAVYFCASGLVRQGLGGNQPQHFGDGTRLSIL.

The chain uses TRBV9 and TRBJ1-3; D call uncertain. The CDR3 is 13 amino acids. Trimming removed 0 bases from V and 8 bases from J, with 9 bases in between. Germline V gives CDR1 SGDLS, CDR2 YYNGEE. CDR3 protein: CASSVGVEDTIYF. The CDR3 bases are TGTGCCAGCAGCGTAGGGGTCGAGGACACCATATATTTT.

This clone has only one observation. The V call is TRBV19, the J call TRBJ1-2, with D possibly TRBD1 on 5 matching bases. Germline CDR1 is LNHDA and CDR2 is SQIVND (reference sequence). V lost 1 base, J lost 4 bases, and 19 bases lay in between. CDR3 length: 17 residues. The DNA for the CDR3 is TGTGCCAGTAGTATAGGGACATCTCAATGGGCTTTCTATGGCTACACCTTC. Protein product: CASSIGTSQWAFYGYTF.

This chain joins TRBV10-2 and TRBJ1-4; D is unresolved. CDR1 WSHSY and CDR2 SAAADI come from the germline V gene. V gave up 6 bases and J gave up 5 bases, with 10 bases separating them. The CDR3 is 13 residues long. The CDR3 DNA reads as TGCGCCAGCAGCCATCCAGGAAATGAAAAACTGTTTTTT. Protein product: CASSHPGNEKLFF.

The rearrangement links TRBV9 to TRBJ1-3; no clear D gene. V was pared by 3 bases and J by 0 bases, with 10 bases between. Germline CDR1 is SGDLS and CDR2 is YYNGEE. The CDR3 totals 15 residues. CDR3 sequence reads: CASSGPASSGNTIYF. The CDR3 DNA is TGTGCCAGCAGCGGACCAGCGTCCTCTGGAAACACCATATATTTT.

The chain joins TRBV6-1 to TRBJ1-5, with 8 bases identical to TRBD1. The ends lost 4 bases at V and 1 base at J; junction bases unmatched: 9. CDR3 size: 17 residues. Germline CDR1 reads MNHNS; CDR2 reads SASEGT. The CDR3 region has the DNA TGTGCCAGCAGTGCACAACAGGGGGTGGTGAGCAATCAGCCCCAGCATTTT. Its protein is CASSAQQGVVSNQPQHF.

The chain joins TRBV4-3 to TRBJ1-6, with D possibly TRBD1 on 6 matching bases. The CDR3 length is 15 residues. The germline CDR1 and CDR2 sequences are LGHNA and YSLEER. Trimming stripped 4 bases from V and 10 bases from J, with 17 bases between. As DNA, the CDR3 is TGCGCCAGCAGCCGAGACCCCCAGGGGCGGTCACCCCTCCACTTT. This translates into CASSRDPQGRSPLHF.

J is TRBJ2-3 and V is TRBV2; 12 positions agree with TRBD2. The germline V gene has CDR1 SNHLY and CDR2 FYNNEI. This CDR3 has 18 residues. J gave up 0 bases and V 8 bases, and 12 bases lay outside the gene matches. The CDR3 coding sequence is TGTGCCAGCGGAGGGTTAGTAGGGACTAGCGGGAGCACAGATACGCAGTATTTT. Protein: CASGGLVGTSGSTDTQYF.

V gene TRBV27 combines with J gene TRBJ1-2; TRBD1 matches at 11 bases. Germline trimming cut 5 bases from V and 4 bases from J; bases unmatched to any gene: 3. The CDR3 runs 14 residues. Germline V gene sequence: CDR1 MNHEY, CDR2 SMNVEV (reference sequence). The chain's CDR3 is CASSAGTGGYGYTF. The CDR3 DNA is TGTGCCAGCAGTGCAGGGACAGGGGGCTATGGCTACACCTTC.

As DNA, the CDR3 is TGTGCCAGCAGCACCCCTCTAGGGGAAAGAAACTATGGCTACACCTTC. It encodes CASSTPLGERNYGYTF. The chain recombines TRBV5-4 with TRBJ1-2; D is possibly TRBD1 (5 bases). CDR1 is SGHNT, CDR2 YYREEE, per germline (reference sequence). This CDR3 has 16 amino acids. The V and J ends lost 4 bases and 2 bases respectively, with 18 bases between them. Full variable domain (remainder filled in from reference TRBV5-4 and TRBJ1-2): ETGVTQSPTHLIKTRGQQVTLRCSSQSGHNTVSWYQQALGQGPQFIFQYYREEENGRGNFPPRFSGLQFPNYSSELNVNALELDDSALYLCASSTPLGERNYGYTFGSGTRLTVV.

V usage is TRBV5-4 and J usage is TRBJ2-5; 10 positions match TRBD2. Germline CDR1 reads SGHNT; CDR2 reads YYREEE (reference sequence). This CDR3 is 17 amino acids long. The trim removed 0 bases at V and 2 bases at J, leaving 7 bases unmatched. CDR3 nucleotide sequence: TGTGCCAGCAGCTTGGCCAGGCCAGCGGGGGGGCAAGAGACCCAGTACTTC. It codes for CASSLARPAGGQETQYF.

This clone came up once. One junction end does not reproduce the germline sequence, and a read error may be involved. Distinct nucleotide sequences in the sample also encode this CDR3. The chain couples TRBV7-2 to TRBJ1-1; TRBD1 matches 7 bases. Germline values: CDR1 SGHTA, CDR2 FQGNSA. The CDR3 has 14 amino acids. The CDR3 loop is CASSSGQVNTEAFF. DNA of the CDR3: TGTGCCAGTAGCTCCGGACAGGTTAACACTGAAGCTTTCTTT. The full variable domain, its missing parts supplied by reference TRBV7-2 and TRBJ1-1, is GAGVSQSPSNKVTEKGKDVELRCDPISGHTALYWYRQSLGQGLEFLIYFQGNSAPDKSGLPSDRFSAERTGGSVSTLTIQRTQQEDSAVYLCASSSGQVNTEAFFGQGTRLTVV.

The genes are TRBV6-1 and TRBJ2-7, with D possibly TRBD1 on 6 matching bases. The V gene's germline CDR1 is MNHNS and CDR2 SASEGT. This CDR3 is 14 amino acids long. The V end lost 6 bases, the J end lost 5 bases, and 17 bases lay between the germline ends. CDR3 sequence reads: CASRKWGQADEQYF. In nucleotides, the CDR3 is TGTGCCAGCAGAAAATGGGGGCAGGCAGACGAGCAGTACTTC.

The gene calls are TRBV27 and TRBJ1-6; D may be TRBD1 (6 bases). Germline lookup yields CDR1 MNHEY and CDR2 SMNVEV (reference sequence). The CDR3 length is 15 residues. V was cut by 0 bases and J by 7 bases, with 10 bases left in between. The CDR3 nucleotides are TGTGCCAGCAGTTTATCGGGAGGGGGGAATTCACCCCTCCACTTT. This codes for CASSLSGGGNSPLHF.